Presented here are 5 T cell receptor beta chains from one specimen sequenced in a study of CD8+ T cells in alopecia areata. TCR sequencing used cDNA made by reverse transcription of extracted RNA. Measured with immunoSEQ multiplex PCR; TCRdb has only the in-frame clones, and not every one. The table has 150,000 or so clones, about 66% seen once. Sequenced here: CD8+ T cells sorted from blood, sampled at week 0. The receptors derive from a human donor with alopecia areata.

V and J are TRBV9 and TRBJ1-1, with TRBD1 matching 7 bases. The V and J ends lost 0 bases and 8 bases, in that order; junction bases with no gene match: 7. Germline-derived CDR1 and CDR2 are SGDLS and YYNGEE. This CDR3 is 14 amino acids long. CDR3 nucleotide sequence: TGTGCCAGCAGCGTAGAGGGACAGCCCGTGGAAGCTTTCTTT. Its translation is CASSVEGQPVEAFF. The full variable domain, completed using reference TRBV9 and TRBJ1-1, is DSGVTQTPKHLITATGQRVTLRCSPRSGDLSVYWYQQSLDQGLQFLIQYYNGEERAKGNILERFSAQQFPDLHSELNLSSLELGDSALYFCASSVEGQPVEAFFGQGTRLTVV.

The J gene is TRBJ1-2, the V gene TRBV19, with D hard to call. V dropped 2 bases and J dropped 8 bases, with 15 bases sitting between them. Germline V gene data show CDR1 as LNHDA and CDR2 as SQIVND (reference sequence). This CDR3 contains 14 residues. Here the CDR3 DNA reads TGTGCCAGTAGTATACTAACTAAGGCTCGCGGCTACACCTTC. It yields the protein CASSILTKARGYTF.

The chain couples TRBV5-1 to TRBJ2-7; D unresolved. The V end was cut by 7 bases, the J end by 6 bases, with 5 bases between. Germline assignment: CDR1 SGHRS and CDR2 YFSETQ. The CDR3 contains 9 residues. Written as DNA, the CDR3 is TGCGCCAGCCCTGGCGAGCAGTACTTC. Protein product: CASPGEQYF.

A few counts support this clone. CDR3 DNA: TGTGCCAGCAGGGACCGGTGGAACACTGAAGCTTTCTTT. Translation: CASRDRWNTEAFF. The chain employs TRBV2 and TRBJ1-1, with no clear D. The CDR3 runs to 13 residues. Germline assignment: CDR1 SNHLY and CDR2 FYNNEI. V was clipped by 6 bases and J by 1 base, with 9 bases between them.

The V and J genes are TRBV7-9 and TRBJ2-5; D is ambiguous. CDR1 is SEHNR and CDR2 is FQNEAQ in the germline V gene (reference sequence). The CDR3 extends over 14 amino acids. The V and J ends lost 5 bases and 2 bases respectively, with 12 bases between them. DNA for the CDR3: TGTGCCAGCAGCGATGTAGGGTGGCAAGAGACCCAGTACTTC. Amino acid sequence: CASSDVGWQETQYF.